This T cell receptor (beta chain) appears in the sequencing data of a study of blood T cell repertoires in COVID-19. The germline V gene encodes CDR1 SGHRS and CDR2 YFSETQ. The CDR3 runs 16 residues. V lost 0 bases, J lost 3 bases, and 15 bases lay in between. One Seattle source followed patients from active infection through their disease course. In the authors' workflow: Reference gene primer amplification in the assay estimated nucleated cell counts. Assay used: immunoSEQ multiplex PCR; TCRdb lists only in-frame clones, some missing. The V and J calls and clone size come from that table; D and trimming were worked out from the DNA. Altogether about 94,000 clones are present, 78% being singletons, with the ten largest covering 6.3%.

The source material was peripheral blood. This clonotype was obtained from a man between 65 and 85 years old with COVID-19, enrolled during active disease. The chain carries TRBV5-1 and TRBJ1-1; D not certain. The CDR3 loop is CASSLAISLSDTEAFF. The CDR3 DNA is TGCGCCAGCAGCTTGGCCATTAGTTTGTCGGACACTGAAGCTTTCTTT.